This T cell receptor beta chain was retrieved from a study of tumor and adjacent non-tumor tissue in lung cancer. Background on the study: The patients, roughly 10 men and a handful of women, were roughly 30 to 85 with stage I to III disease. Approximately 4.2 million productive TCRbeta reads were obtained per sample on average.

As regards this clonotype: Its specificity is unknown. Mismatch with germline at one junction end may stem from a read error.

The template was RNA from unsorted bulk tissue. A modified ARM-PCR protocol with three rounds of nested PCR amplified TCRbeta. From the multiplex PCR reads, TCRdb called clonotypes with MiXCR, one entry per CDR3 protein. The data show 120,000 or so distinct CDR3 sequences, with 55% to 75% seen just once and roughly 12% held by the top ten. The CDR3 has 14 residues. Germline CDR1 is DFQATT and CDR2 is SNEGSKA (reference sequence). Broader study findings: Top 100 clones took a larger repertoire share in normal lung. Shorter survival was associated with higher TCR diversity in tumors.

What was sequenced was lung tumor tissue. The chain combines TRBV20-1 with TRBJ2-2; TRBD2 agrees at 8 bases. The sequence came from a man aged 25-45 years with non-small cell lung cancer. The CDR3 DNA follows: TGCAGTGTTAGAGAGCGGGAGAGCACCGGGGAGCTGTTTTTT. Residues: CSVRERESTGELFF.